A single sample is the source of the 22 T cell receptor beta chains below, sequenced in a study of cytomegalovirus exposure and HLA in healthy donors. Vbeta (60) and Jbeta (13) primers were used in the PCR. Some clones are missing from TCRdb's copy, which holds only in-frame ones; the method was immunoSEQ multiplex PCR. The sample has fewer than 150,000 clones, 75% to 85% seen once. Sequenced: PBMCs. The source is a woman aged 40 to 49 in good health and CMV-seropositive.

The rearrangement uses TRBV5-1 and TRBJ2-2; D is ambiguous. From germline, CDR1 is SGHRS and CDR2 YFSETQ. V was trimmed by 0 bases and J by 5 bases, leaving 8 bases between them. There are 14 residues in the CDR3. CDR3 protein: CASSLDTETGELFF. CDR3 nucleotides: TGCGCCAGCAGCTTGGATACAGAGACCGGGGAGCTGTTTTTT.

The chain links TRBV7-2 to TRBJ2-3; the match to TRBD2 covers 7 bases. The trim removed 2 bases at V and 6 bases at J, leaving 8 bases unmatched. CDR3 length: 15 amino acids. CDR1 is SGHTA and CDR2 is FQGNSA in the germline V gene. The CDR3 region is CASSLRLALGDTQYF. The CDR3 nucleotides read TGTGCCAGCAGCTTAAGACTAGCCTTAGGGGATACGCAGTATTTT.

In its sample, this clone was seen a few times. The chain joins TRBV19 to TRBJ1-5; D perhaps matches TRBD1 (5 bases). Looked up from germline, CDR1 is LNHDA and CDR2 is SQIVND (reference sequence). V dropped 7 bases and J dropped 3 bases, with 13 bases sitting between them. The CDR3 has 14 amino acids. The CDR3 nucleotides read TGTGCCAGTAAGAGGCAGGGCCCCAATCAGCCCCAGCATTTT. Translation: CASKRQGPNQPQHF.

V and J are TRBV15 and TRBJ1-4, with a weak D call TRBD1 (5 bases). Trimming removed 2 bases from V and 6 bases from J, with 10 bases in between. CDR1 is LNHNV and CDR2 is YYDKDF in the germline V gene (reference sequence). This CDR3 has 14 residues. CDR3 sequence reads: CATSRSPTDEKLFF. The CDR3 nucleotides read TGTGCCACCAGCAGATCCCCGACAGATGAAAAACTGTTTTTT.

This clone has just one count. J is TRBJ2-7 and V is TRBV5-1; 9 positions match TRBD2. Trimming took 0 bases from V and 2 from J; bases not matched to a gene: 6. In germline, CDR1 is SGHRS, CDR2 YFSETQ. The CDR3 spans 16 residues. The CDR3 region is CASSLETGGGAYEQYF. CDR3 coding DNA: TGCGCCAGCAGCTTGGAGACGGGCGGGGGGGCCTACGAGCAGTACTTC.

A few counts support this clone. The chain is built from TRBV10-3 and TRBJ2-7; 10 bases are shared with TRBD2. The CDR3 spans 16 residues. Trimming took 0 bases from V and 6 from J; bases not matched to a gene: 8. The germline CDR1 and CDR2 sequences are ENHRY and SYGVKD. The CDR3 DNA reads as TGTGCCATCAGTGAGTCGAATCTAGCGGGAGTGACCGAGCAGTACTTC. Translated, it gives CAISESNLAGVTEQYF.

The chain joins TRBV19 to TRBJ1-5, with D uncertain. The CDR3 runs 15 residues. Germline lookup yields CDR1 LNHDA and CDR2 SQIVND (reference sequence). V was cut by 2 bases and J by 4 bases, with 12 bases left in between. The CDR3: CASSIPHRGNQPQHF. DNA of the CDR3: TGTGCCAGTAGTATACCTCACCGAGGGAATCAGCCCCAGCATTTT.

This clone was observed a handful of times. V and J are TRBV25-1 and TRBJ2-1; the D gene is possibly TRBD2 (5 bases). CDR3 length equals 17 residues. V was shortened by 2 bases and J by 8 bases, with 22 bases between the two germline ends. CDR1 and CDR2 (germline): MGHDK, SYGVNS. CDR3 in DNA: TGTGCCAGCAGTGAACGGGCGGGCCTATACCTCGAATATGAGCAGTTCTTC. Amino acid sequence: CASSERAGLYLEYEQFF.

The chain carries TRBV10-3 and TRBJ2-4; a weak D match, TRBD2 (5 bases). This CDR3 comprises 13 residues. Germline V gives CDR1 ENHRY, CDR2 SYGVKD. The ends were cut back, 10 bases at V and 6 bases at J, with 16 bases in the middle. The CDR3: CATGREEGNIQYF. The CDR3 nucleotides are TGTGCCACCGGGCGTGAAGAGGGAAACATTCAGTACTTC.

The chain carries TRBV7-6 and TRBJ2-5, with TRBD2 matching 8 bases. V lost 2 bases and J lost 2; bases outside the gene matches: 4. CDR1 and CDR2 (germline): SGHVS, FNYEAQ. This CDR3 region has 15 residues. In nucleotides, the CDR3 is TGTGCCAGCAGCTTATGGGGACTAGTTCAAGAGACCCAGTACTTC. Translating gives CASSLWGLVQETQYF.

This clone was counted between two and nine times. This sequence joins TRBV7-8 and TRBJ1-2; TRBD1 agrees at 9 bases. V lost 0 bases, J lost 4 bases, and 12 bases stayed unmatched. The CDR3 length is 18 residues. Germline loops: CDR1 SGHVS, CDR2 FQNEAQ. The CDR3 nucleotides are TGTGCCAGCAGCTTAGCGGCTAGAGGGACAGGGAGAGTCTATGGCTACACCTTC. Its protein is CASSLAARGTGRVYGYTF.

This chain joins TRBV19 and TRBJ2-7; TRBD1 matches at 7 bases. With V trimmed by 1 base and J by 3 bases, 6 bases remained unmatched. This CDR3 region has 15 residues. In germline, CDR1 is LNHDA, CDR2 SQIVND (reference sequence). The CDR3 bases are TGTGCCAGTAGTATAGGAGGTCAGGGGGACTACGAGCAGTACTTC. This sequence encodes CASSIGGQGDYEQYF.

This clone was seen a single time. This chain joins TRBV15 and TRBJ1-1; D is undetermined. This CDR3 has 12 amino acids. Trimming left V 1 base short and J 7 bases short, with 7 bases between. Germline V gene sequence: CDR1 LNHNV, CDR2 YYDKDF (reference sequence). The CDR3: CATSRVTGEAFF. The CDR3 region has the DNA TGTGCCACCAGCAGAGTTACGGGTGAAGCTTTCTTT.

J is TRBJ2-5 and V is TRBV5-6; TRBD2 aligns across 11 bases. The tail of the sequence fits TRBJ2-7 better, so the J call may be wrong. Germline CDR1 SGHDT, CDR2 YYEEEE. The CDR3 length is 16 residues. The DNA of the CDR3 is TGTGCCAGCCGTCTAGCGGGAGGCCTGTCGACCTACGAGCAGTACTTC. This sequence encodes CASRLAGGLSTYEQYF.

The J gene is TRBJ2-5, the V gene TRBV5-1, with D possibly being TRBD2 (5 bases). Trimming took off 5 bases at V and 2 bases at J, with 10 bases between the two ends. The germline CDR1 and CDR2 sequences are SGHRS and YFSETQ. The CDR3 totals 13 residues. In DNA, the CDR3 is TGCGCCAGCAGTTCCGGGGTTCAAGAGACCCAGTACTTC. This sequence encodes CASSSGVQETQYF.

The chain couples TRBV5-4 to TRBJ2-5; 11 bases are a match to TRBD1. The junction had 2 bases not matched to a gene; V was cut back by 0 bases and J by 4 bases. CDR1 is SGHNT and CDR2 is YYREEE in the germline V gene (reference sequence). This CDR3 spans 15 amino acids. The CDR3 sequence: CASSLGTGGSETQYF. CDR3 coding DNA: TGTGCCAGCAGCTTGGGGACAGGGGGCTCAGAGACCCAGTACTTC.

The gene calls are TRBV19 and TRBJ2-1, with 8 nucleotides matching TRBD2. Germline assignment: CDR1 LNHDA and CDR2 SQIVND (reference sequence). CDR3 size: 14 residues. The junction had 2 bases not matched to a gene; V was cut back by 3 bases and J by 4 bases. CDR3 loop: CASSMSGGYNEQFF. DNA for the CDR3: TGTGCCAGTAGTATGAGCGGGGGATACAATGAGCAGTTCTTC. The whole variable domain, filled in from reference TRBV19 and TRBJ2-1, reads DGGITQSPKYLFRKEGQNVTLSCEQNLNHDAMYWYRQDPGQGLRLIYYSQIVNDFQKGDIAEGYSVSREKKESFPLTVTSAQKNPTAFYLCASSMSGGYNEQFFGPGTRLTVL.

Concerning this clone itself: At one end the junction does not follow the germline gene, possibly because of a read error. This chain joins TRBV7-8 and TRBJ2-7; 10 positions agree with TRBD1. The CDR3 sequence is 15 residues long. CDR1 and CDR2 from the germline V gene are SGHVS and FQNEAQ. CDR3 amino acids: CASRLDRDRGHEQYF. The CDR3 nucleotides read TGTGCCAGCAGATTAGACCGGGACAGGGGCCACGAGCAGTACTTC.

The V gene is TRBV27, the J gene TRBJ1-5; D uncertain. Germline V gene data show CDR1 as MNHEY and CDR2 as SMNVEV (reference sequence). There are 13 residues in the CDR3. V was pared by 6 bases and J by 6 bases, with 12 bases between. The CDR3 nucleotides are TGTGCCAGCAGAAATTGGAGGGCTCAGCCCCAGCATTTT. It encodes CASRNWRAQPQHF.

This chain joins TRBV5-1 and TRBJ2-3; D perhaps matches TRBD2 (6 bases). Trimming shortened V by 9 bases and J by 3 bases, and 17 bases separated the two germline ends. The CDR3 has 14 residues. The germline gives CDR1 SGHRS, CDR2 YFSETQ. CDR3 sequence: CATKGVEGTDTQYF. DNA for the CDR3: TGCGCCACCAAAGGGGTGGAGGGTACAGATACGCAGTATTTT.

This rearrangement joins TRBV7-9 to TRBJ1-3; D call uncertain. CDR1 SEHNR and CDR2 FQNEAQ come from the germline V gene (reference sequence). CDR3 length: 16 amino acids. V lost 5 bases, J lost 0 bases, and 14 bases lay in between. The CDR3 bases are TGTGCCAGCAGCCTCGGAGGACTGTACTCTGGAAACACCATATATTTT. Protein: CASSLGGLYSGNTIYF.

The V call is TRBV30, the J call TRBJ1-1, with unresolved D. The CDR3 runs to 14 residues. Per germline, CDR1 GTSNPN and CDR2 SVGIG (reference sequence). Deletions cut 5 bases from V and 7 bases from J, with 20 bases between. The CDR3, as DNA: TGTGCCTGGGGGTCTGGGGTTGAGGGAGGTGAAGCTTTCTTT. Amino acid sequence: CAWGSGVEGGEAFF.